Below are 8 T cell receptor beta chains sequenced from a single sample in a study of blood T cell repertoires in COVID-19 (TCRdb year 2020). Library preparation was by the immunoSEQ multiplex PCR assay. TCRdb limited this immuneACCESS table to in-frame rearrangements with V and J called. A share of clones is missing; checked studies link under half to unresolved V genes, and the rest is unexplained. The sample table contains 210,000 or so clones; only one count was recorded for more than 70% of them. The ten largest make up roughly 2.8% of the sample. Sequencing used peripheral blood. The receptors derive from a man aged 50-60 years with active or convalescent COVID-19.

The chain uses TRBV6-5 and TRBJ1-2; 9 bases are shared with TRBD1. V shed 4 bases and J 5 bases; nucleotides not matched to a gene: 8. Germline V lookup: CDR1 MNHEY, CDR2 SVGAGI. This CDR3 is built from 15 residues. CDR3 bases: TGTGCCAGCAGTTCGGGACAGGGAAGGATATATGGCTACACCTTC. It codes for CASSSGQGRIYGYTF.

The rearrangement joins TRBV7-9 to TRBJ2-3; no definite D call. Per the germline V gene, CDR1 is SEHNR and CDR2 is FQNEAQ (reference sequence). The CDR3 sequence is 14 residues long. V was pared by 5 bases and J by 4 bases, with 13 bases between. The CDR3 is CASSPISPADTQYF. The CDR3 coding sequence is TGTGCCAGCAGCCCTATTAGCCCCGCAGATACGCAGTATTTT.

Only one count was recorded for this clone. V gene TRBV4-2 combines with J gene TRBJ2-1; D gene ambiguous. CDR1 and CDR2 (germline): LGHNA, YNFKEQ. V was cut by 0 bases and J by 6 bases, with 12 bases left in between. The length of the CDR3 is 15 residues. CDR3 in DNA: TGTGCCAGCAGCCAAGATCCCGACTTTGGCAATGAGCAGTTCTTC. Translating gives CASSQDPDFGNEQFF.

The rearrangement uses TRBV4-1 and TRBJ1-2; D may be TRBD1 (5 bases). V dropped 0 bases and J dropped 8 bases, with 16 bases sitting between them. CDR3 length equals 15 residues. Germline CDR1 MGHRA, CDR2 YSYEKL. The chain's CDR3 is CASSQDMGLDGGYTF. Here the CDR3 DNA reads TGCGCCAGCAGCCAAGATATGGGACTCGACGGGGGCTACACCTTC.

The V call is TRBV7-9, the J call TRBJ2-5, with D possibly being TRBD1 (6 bases). This CDR3 is 13 amino acids long. Germline lookup yields CDR1 SEHNR and CDR2 FQNEAQ (reference sequence). Trimming took 2 bases from V and 5 from J, leaving 9 bases between them. The CDR3 region is CASSLTGSETQYF. CDR3 bases: TGTGCCAGCAGCTTAACAGGGTCGGAGACCCAGTACTTC.

The V and J genes are TRBV20-1 and TRBJ2-7; possible D gene TRBD1, 6 bases. The V and J ends lost 3 bases and 3 bases respectively, with 12 bases between them. This CDR3 spans 13 amino acids. Germline values: CDR1 DFQATT, CDR2 SNEGSKA (reference sequence). CDR3 bases: TGCAGTGCTAGTCCAGGGGCCAGCTACGAGCAGTACTTC. It encodes CSASPGASYEQYF.

The chain has TRBV28 and TRBJ2-5, with TRBD2 matching 11 bases. This CDR3 contains 16 residues. Germline V gene lookup returns CDR1 MDHEN and CDR2 SYDVKM. Trimming cost V 4 bases and J 4 bases; bases outside gene matches: 8. The CDR3 sequence: CASSSHLAGGGETQYF. The CDR3 DNA follows: TGTGCCAGCAGTTCCCATCTAGCGGGAGGCGGAGAGACCCAGTACTTC.

This clone came up a few times. The CDR3 region has the DNA TGTGCCAGCAGTTTAAGACAGGGGATTAAAAACATTCAGTACTTC. Protein: CASSLRQGIKNIQYF. The chain employs TRBV28 and TRBJ2-4; TRBD1 matches at 8 bases. The CDR3 consists of 15 residues. V gave up 2 bases and J gave up 4 bases; unmatched junction bases: 4. Germline V gene sequence: CDR1 MDHEN, CDR2 SYDVKM.